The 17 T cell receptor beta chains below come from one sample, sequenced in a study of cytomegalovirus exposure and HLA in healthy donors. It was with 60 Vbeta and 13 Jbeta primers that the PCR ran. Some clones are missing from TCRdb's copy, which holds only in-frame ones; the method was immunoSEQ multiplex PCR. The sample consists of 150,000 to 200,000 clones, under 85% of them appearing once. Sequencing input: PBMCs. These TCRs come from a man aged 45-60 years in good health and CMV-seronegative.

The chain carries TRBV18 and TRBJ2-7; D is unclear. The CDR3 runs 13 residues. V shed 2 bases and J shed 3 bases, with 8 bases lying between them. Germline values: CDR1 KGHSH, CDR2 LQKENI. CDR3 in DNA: TGTGCCAGCTCACCAACACCAGGCTACGAGCAGTACTTC. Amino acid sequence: CASSPTPGYEQYF.

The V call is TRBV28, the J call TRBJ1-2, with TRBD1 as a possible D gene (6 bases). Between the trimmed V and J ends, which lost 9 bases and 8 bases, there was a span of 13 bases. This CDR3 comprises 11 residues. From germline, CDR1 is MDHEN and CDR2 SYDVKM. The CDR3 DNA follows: TGTGCCAGTGGGGGCGCGGTAGGCTACACCTTC. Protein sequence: CASGGAVGYTF.

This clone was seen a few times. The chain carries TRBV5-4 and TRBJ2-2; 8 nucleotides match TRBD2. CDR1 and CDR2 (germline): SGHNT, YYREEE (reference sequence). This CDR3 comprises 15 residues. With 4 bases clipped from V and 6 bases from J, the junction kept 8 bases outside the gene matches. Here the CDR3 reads CASSGMGLVAGELFF. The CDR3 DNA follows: TGTGCCAGCAGCGGAATGGGACTAGTTGCCGGGGAGCTGTTTTTT.

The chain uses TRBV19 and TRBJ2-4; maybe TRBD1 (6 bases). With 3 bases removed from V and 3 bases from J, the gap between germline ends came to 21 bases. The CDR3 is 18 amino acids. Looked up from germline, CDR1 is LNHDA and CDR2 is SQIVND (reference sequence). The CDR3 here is CASSIPRGLMPGKNIQYF. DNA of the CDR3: TGTGCCAGTAGTATTCCCAGGGGTCTTATGCCTGGCAAAAACATTCAGTACTTC.

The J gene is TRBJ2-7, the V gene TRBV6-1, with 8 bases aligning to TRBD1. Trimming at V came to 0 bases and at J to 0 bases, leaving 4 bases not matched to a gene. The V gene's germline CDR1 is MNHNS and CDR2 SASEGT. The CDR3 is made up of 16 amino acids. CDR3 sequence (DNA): TGTGCCAGCAGTGAAGCGCTCGGACAGGGCTCCTACGAGCAGTACTTC. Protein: CASSEALGQGSYEQYF.

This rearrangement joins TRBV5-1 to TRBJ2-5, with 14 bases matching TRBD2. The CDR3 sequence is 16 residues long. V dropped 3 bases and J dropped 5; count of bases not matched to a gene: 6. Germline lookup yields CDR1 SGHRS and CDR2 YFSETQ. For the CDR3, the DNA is TGCGCCAGCAGCTCCGGGACTAGCGGGAGAGGGGAGACCCAGTACTTC. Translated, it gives CASSSGTSGRGETQYF.

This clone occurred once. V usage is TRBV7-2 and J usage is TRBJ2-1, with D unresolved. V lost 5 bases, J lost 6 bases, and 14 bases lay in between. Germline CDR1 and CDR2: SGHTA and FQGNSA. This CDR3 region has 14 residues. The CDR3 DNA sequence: TGTGCCAGCAGCCCTCAAATTGGCGGCAATGAGCAGTTCTTC. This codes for CASSPQIGGNEQFF.

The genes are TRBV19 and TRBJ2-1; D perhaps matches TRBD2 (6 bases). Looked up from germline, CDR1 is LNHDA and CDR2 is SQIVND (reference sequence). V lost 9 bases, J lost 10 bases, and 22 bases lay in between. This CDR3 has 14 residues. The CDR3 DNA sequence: TGTGCCAGCGGATCTCGCGGGACCGGTGGCGAGCAGTTCTTC. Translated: CASGSRGTGGEQFF.

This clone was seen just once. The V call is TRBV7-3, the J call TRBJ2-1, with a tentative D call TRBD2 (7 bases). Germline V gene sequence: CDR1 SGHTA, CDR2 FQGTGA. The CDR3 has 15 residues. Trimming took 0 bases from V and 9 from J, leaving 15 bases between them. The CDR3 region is CASSLTLGGAGEQFF. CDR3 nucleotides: TGTGCCAGCAGCTTAACACTGGGGGGGGCGGGTGAGCAGTTCTTC.

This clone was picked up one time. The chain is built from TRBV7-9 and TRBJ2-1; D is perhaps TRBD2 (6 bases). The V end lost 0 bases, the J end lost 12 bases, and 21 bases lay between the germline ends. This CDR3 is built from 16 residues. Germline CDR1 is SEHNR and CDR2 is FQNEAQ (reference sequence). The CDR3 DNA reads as TGTGCCAGCAGCTTAGCGATGGGGAGGCCCGGGGTTTGGCAGTTCTTC. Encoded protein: CASSLAMGRPGVWQFF.

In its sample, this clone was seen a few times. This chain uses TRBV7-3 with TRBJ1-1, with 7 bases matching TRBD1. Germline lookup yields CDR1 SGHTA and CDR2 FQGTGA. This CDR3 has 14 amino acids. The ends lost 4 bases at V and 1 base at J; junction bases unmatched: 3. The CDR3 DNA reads TGTGCCAGCAGCTGGGACAGCGGGAACACTGAAGCTTTCTTT. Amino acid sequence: CASSWDSGNTEAFF.

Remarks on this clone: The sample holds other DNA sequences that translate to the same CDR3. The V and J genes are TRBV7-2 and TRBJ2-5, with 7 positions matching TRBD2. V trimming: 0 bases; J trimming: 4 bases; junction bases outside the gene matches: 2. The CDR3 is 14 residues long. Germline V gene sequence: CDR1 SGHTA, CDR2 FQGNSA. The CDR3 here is CASSLAGRGETQYF. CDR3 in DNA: TGTGCCAGCAGCTTAGCGGGGAGGGGAGAGACCCAGTACTTC.

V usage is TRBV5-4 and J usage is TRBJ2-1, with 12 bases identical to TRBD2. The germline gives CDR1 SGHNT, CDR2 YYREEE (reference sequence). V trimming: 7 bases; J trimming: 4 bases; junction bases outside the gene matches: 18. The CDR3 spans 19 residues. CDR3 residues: CASAPRLAGGPGRYNEQFF. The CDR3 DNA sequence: TGTGCCAGCGCACCTCGGCTAGCGGGAGGGCCAGGTAGATACAATGAGCAGTTCTTC.

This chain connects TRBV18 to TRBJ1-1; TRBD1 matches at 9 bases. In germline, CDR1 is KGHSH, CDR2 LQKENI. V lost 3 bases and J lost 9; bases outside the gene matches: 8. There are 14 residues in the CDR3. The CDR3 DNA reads TGTGCCAGCTCACCCGGGACAGGGACGTCCCAAGCTTTCTTT. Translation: CASSPGTGTSQAFF.

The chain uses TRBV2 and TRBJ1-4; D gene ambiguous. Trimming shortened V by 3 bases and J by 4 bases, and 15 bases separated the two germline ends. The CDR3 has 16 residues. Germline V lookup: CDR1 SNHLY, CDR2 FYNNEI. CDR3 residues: CASSEGPSTFNEKLFF. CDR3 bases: TGTGCCAGCAGTGAGGGCCCTTCCACGTTTAATGAAAAACTGTTTTTT.

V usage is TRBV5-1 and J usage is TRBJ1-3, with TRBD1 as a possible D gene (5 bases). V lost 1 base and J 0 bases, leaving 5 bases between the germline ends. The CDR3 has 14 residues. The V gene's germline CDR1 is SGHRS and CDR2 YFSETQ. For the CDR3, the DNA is TGCGCCAGCAGCTTGAGGGGCTCTGGAAACACCATATATTTT. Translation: CASSLRGSGNTIYF.

CDR3 residues: CASSQEWRQGRYVLTF. The CDR3 DNA sequence: TGCGCCAGCAGCCAAGAATGGAGACAGGGCCGTTACGTCCTGACTTTC. The chain links TRBV4-3 to TRBJ2-6; the match to TRBD1 covers 7 bases. Germline trimming cut 0 bases from V and 11 bases from J; bases unmatched to any gene: 10. Looked up from germline, CDR1 is LGHNA and CDR2 is YSLEER. CDR3 length: 16 amino acids.